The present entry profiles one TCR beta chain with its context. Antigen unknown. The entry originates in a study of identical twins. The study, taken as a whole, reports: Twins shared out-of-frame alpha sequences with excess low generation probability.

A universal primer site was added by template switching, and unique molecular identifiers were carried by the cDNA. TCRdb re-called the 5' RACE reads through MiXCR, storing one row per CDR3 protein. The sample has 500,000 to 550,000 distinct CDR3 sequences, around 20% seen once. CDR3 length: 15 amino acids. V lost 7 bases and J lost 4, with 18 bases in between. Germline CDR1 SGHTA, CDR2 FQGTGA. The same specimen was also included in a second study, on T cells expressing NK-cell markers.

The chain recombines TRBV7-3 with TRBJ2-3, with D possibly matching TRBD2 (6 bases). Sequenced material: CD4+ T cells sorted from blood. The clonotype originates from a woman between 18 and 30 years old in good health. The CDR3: CASMFRLARADTQYF. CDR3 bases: TGTGCCAGCATGTTCCGTCTAGCGCGGGCAGATACGCAGTATTTT. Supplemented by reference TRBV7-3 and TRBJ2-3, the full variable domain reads GAGVSQTPSNKVTEKGKYVELRCDPISGHTALYWYRQSLGQGPEFLIYFQGTGAADDSGLPNDRFFAVRPEGSVSTLKIQRTERGDSAVYLCASMFRLARADTQYFGPGTRLTVL.